Below, 5 T cell receptor beta chains from the same sample are listed, as sequenced in a study of cytomegalovirus exposure and HLA in healthy donors (dated by TCRdb to 2017 to 2019). The receptor library was made with the immunoSEQ multiplex PCR assay. A mixture of 60 forward primers for TCR Vbeta segments and 13 reverse primers for TCR Jbeta segments was used in the multiplex PCR. Not all clones reach the TCRdb copy of this immuneACCESS table, which keeps in-frame sequences only. Checked studies attribute under half of the gap to unresolved V genes and leave the rest unexplained. The sample includes under 200,000 clones, with approximately 84% observed a single time. Around 0.97% of the sample is held by the ten biggest clonotypes. The specimen sequenced was PBMCs. The receptors shown here come from a man aged 30 to 39 in good health and CMV-seronegative.

This chain connects TRBV7-3 to TRBJ2-1; D gene ambiguous. V lost 4 bases to trimming and J lost 9 bases, with 13 bases between them. Germline lookup yields CDR1 SGHTA and CDR2 FQGTGA. The CDR3 sequence is 13 residues long. CDR3 DNA sequence: TGTGCCAGCAGCTCGACTGTACAAGGTGAGCAGTTCTTC. Translation gives CASSSTVQGEQFF. The variable domain in full, completed from reference TRBV7-3 and TRBJ2-1, reads GAGVSQTPSNKVTEKGKYVELRCDPISGHTALYWYRQSLGQGPEFLIYFQGTGAADDSGLPNDRFFAVRPEGSVSTLKIQRTERGDSAVYLCASSSTVQGEQFFGPGTRLTVL.

J is TRBJ2-7 and V is TRBV30, with 7 bases lining up with TRBD2. The CDR3 length is 14 residues. The junction had 9 bases not matched to a gene; V was cut back by 3 bases and J by 4 bases. Germline lookup yields CDR1 GTSNPN and CDR2 SVGIG (reference sequence). In DNA, the CDR3 is TGTGCCTGGAGGGACGGAGCGGGGAGGTACGAGCAGTACTTC. As protein: CAWRDGAGRYEQYF.

A remark on this clone: An end of the junction differs from the germline gene, which may be a read error. The V call is TRBV7-3, the J call TRBJ2-7; 7 positions match TRBD2. CDR1 and CDR2 from the germline V gene are SGHTA and FQGTGA. The CDR3 loop spans 15 amino acids. CDR3 in amino acids: CASSLTGTNKHEQYF. Here the CDR3 DNA reads TGTGCCAGCAGTTTAACCGGGACTAATAAACACGAGCAGTACTTC.

The chain couples TRBV7-3 to TRBJ2-1, with 7 bases lining up with TRBD2. Germline V lookup: CDR1 SGHTA, CDR2 FQGTGA. CDR3 length: 15 amino acids. Losses at the gene ends were 5 bases for V and 4 bases for J; bases not matched to a gene: 8. The CDR3 loop reads CASSALASGYNEQFF. The CDR3 region has the DNA TGTGCCAGCAGCGCGTTGGCTAGCGGTTACAATGAGCAGTTCTTC.

The chain links TRBV5-6 to TRBJ2-1, with 7 bases matching TRBD2. Looked up from germline, CDR1 is SGHDT and CDR2 is YYEEEE. This CDR3 spans 19 amino acids. Trimming at V came to 6 bases and at J to 0 bases, leaving 18 bases not matched to a gene. CDR3 sequence: CASTSLRGSTKSSYNEQFF. The CDR3 DNA follows: TGTGCCAGCACCTCCCTGCGGGGGTCGACAAAGAGCTCCTACAATGAGCAGTTCTTC.